Listed below are T cell receptor beta chains from one sample, sequenced in a study of molecular identifiers for immune sequencing clone quantification. TCRdb reprocessed the PCR reads via MiXCR and lists one record per CDR3 protein. The sample records some 88,000 distinct CDR3 sequences, approximately 22% being singletons. The specimen was naive CD8+ T cells from blood, with Jurkat cell RNA spiked in. All receptors come from a human donor in good health. Some libraries in this study had Jurkat cell RNA spiked in. CDR3s include the opening cysteine and the closing phenylalanine or tryptophan. The order of the fields is V gene, J gene, CDR3 protein.

v_gene: TRBV6-2/TRBV6-3
j_gene: TRBJ2-1
CDR3aa: CASEPERRRINEQFF

v_gene: TRBV6-2/TRBV6-3
j_gene: TRBJ1-5
CDR3aa: CASSFYEFSNQPQHF

v_gene: TRBV11-2
j_gene: TRBJ2-5
CDR3aa: CASSLYPDDSQETQYF

v_gene: TRBV7-8
j_gene: TRBJ1-5
CDR3aa: CASTLGGGVGDQPQHF

v_gene: TRBV20-1
j_gene: TRBJ2-2
CDR3aa: CSAPQDRRNTGELFF

v_gene: TRBV6-1
j_gene: TRBJ2-1
CDR3aa: CASRVVRGENEQFF

v_gene: TRBV7-9
j_gene: TRBJ2-3
CDR3aa: CASSSDRGNTDTQYF

v_gene: TRBV20-1
j_gene: TRBJ1-1
CDR3aa: CSAKGQMNTEAFF

v_gene: TRBV5-6
j_gene: TRBJ1-1
CDR3aa: CASSSLTGNTEAFF

v_gene: TRBV5-8
j_gene: TRBJ2-7
CDR3aa: CASSPGSLRYF

v_gene: TRBV29-1
j_gene: TRBJ2-7
CDR3aa: CSVSGQGSYEQYF

v_gene: TRBV5-8
j_gene: TRBJ2-3
CDR3aa: CASSFGTGTDTQYF

v_gene: TRBV9
j_gene: TRBJ2-3
CDR3aa: CASGSPGLNTDTQYF

v_gene: TRBV19
j_gene: TRBJ2-1
CDR3aa: CASIMDSGQFF

v_gene: TRBV27
j_gene: TRBJ1-2
CDR3aa: CASSSTGTSYGYTF

v_gene: TRBV7-8
j_gene: TRBJ2-7
CDR3aa: CASSLTVSSYEQYF

v_gene: TRBV5-1
j_gene: TRBJ2-5
CDR3aa: CASSLDPLTGRGGETQYF

v_gene: TRBV19
j_gene: TRBJ1-1
CDR3aa: CASSTIYNTEAFF

v_gene: TRBV5-1
j_gene: TRBJ1-1
CDR3aa: CASSPTEKNTEAFF

v_gene: TRBV21-1
j_gene: TRBJ2-7
CDR3aa: CASSTGVTYEQYF

v_gene: TRBV6-5
j_gene: TRBJ2-5
CDR3aa: CASSYSVWGNAETQYF

v_gene: TRBV4-1
j_gene: TRBJ2-1
CDR3aa: CASSQGNEQFF

v_gene: TRBV11-3
j_gene: TRBJ2-7
CDR3aa: CASSPRDRGHEQYF

v_gene: TRBV20-1
j_gene: TRBJ1-2
CDR3aa: CSASRRQRNRPGYTF

v_gene: TRBV4-2
j_gene: TRBJ2-3
CDR3aa: CASSQGSLAGTDTQYF

v_gene: TRBV24-1
j_gene: TRBJ2-2
CDR3aa: CATQQGTGELFF

v_gene: TRBV11-2
j_gene: TRBJ2-6
CDR3aa: CASSQNGGAPGANVLTF

v_gene: TRBV12-3/TRBV12-4
j_gene: TRBJ2-2
CDR3aa: CASRGIENTGELFF

v_gene: TRBV21-1
j_gene: TRBJ2-7
CDR3aa: CASSTHTQGDNEQYF

v_gene: TRBV11-2
j_gene: TRBJ2-3
CDR3aa: CASSLGQGAHLHTQYF

v_gene: TRBV4-1
j_gene: TRBJ1-5
CDR3aa: CASSPGQYNQPQHF

v_gene: TRBV21-1
j_gene: TRBJ1-2
CDR3aa: CASSHGRGRYYGYTF

v_gene: TRBV27
j_gene: TRBJ2-3
CDR3aa: CASSFLSGRSTDTQYF